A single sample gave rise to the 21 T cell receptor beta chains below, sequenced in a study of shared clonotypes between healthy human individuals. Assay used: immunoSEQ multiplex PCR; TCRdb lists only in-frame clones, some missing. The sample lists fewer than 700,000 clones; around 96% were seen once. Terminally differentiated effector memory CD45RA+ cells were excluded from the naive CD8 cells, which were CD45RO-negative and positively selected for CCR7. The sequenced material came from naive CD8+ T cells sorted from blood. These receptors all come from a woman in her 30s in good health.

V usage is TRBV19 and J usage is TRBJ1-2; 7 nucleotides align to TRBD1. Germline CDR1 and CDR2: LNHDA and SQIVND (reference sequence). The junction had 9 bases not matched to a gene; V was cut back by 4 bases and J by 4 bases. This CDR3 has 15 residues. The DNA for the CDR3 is TGTGCCAGTAGTAATGGGGGTGGGACAGTCTATGGCTACACCTTC. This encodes CASSNGGGTVYGYTF.

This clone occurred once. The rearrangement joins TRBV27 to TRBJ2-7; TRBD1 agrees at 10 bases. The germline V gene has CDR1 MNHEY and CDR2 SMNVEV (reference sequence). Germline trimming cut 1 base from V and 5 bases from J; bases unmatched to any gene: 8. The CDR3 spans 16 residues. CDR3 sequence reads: CASSLLLGTGAHEQYF. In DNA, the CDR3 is TGTGCCAGCAGTTTATTGCTCGGGACAGGGGCCCACGAGCAGTACTTC.

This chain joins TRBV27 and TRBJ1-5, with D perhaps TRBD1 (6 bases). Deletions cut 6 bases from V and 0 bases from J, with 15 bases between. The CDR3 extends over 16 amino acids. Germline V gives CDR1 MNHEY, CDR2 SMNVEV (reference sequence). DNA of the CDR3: TGTGCCAGCAGCCTGGCTAAGGGGGATAGCAATCAGCCCCAGCATTTT. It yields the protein CASSLAKGDSNQPQHF.

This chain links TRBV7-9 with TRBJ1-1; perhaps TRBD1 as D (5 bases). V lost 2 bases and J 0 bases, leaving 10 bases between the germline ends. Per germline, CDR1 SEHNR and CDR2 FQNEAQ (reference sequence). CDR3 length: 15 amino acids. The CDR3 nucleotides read TGTGCCAGCAGCTTATTCGTCAGGGTGAACACTGAAGCTTTCTTT. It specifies CASSLFVRVNTEAFF.

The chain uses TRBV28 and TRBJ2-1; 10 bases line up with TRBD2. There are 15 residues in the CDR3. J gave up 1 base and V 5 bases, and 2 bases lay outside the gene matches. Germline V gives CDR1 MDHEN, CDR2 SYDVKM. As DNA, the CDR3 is TGTGCCAGCAGTCGGACTAGCGGTTCCTACAATGAGCAGTTCTTC. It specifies CASSRTSGSYNEQFF.

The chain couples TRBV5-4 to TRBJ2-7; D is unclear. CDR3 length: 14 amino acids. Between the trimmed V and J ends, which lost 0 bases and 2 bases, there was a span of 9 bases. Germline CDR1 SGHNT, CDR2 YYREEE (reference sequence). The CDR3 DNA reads TGTGCCAGCAGCTTGGGATCTCGCGCCTACGAGCAGTACTTC. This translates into CASSLGSRAYEQYF.

DNA of the CDR3: TGTGCCAGCAGCACCTCAAACCCGAACACCGGGGAGCTGTTTTTT. It is translated as CASSTSNPNTGELFF. V gene TRBV7-9 combines with J gene TRBJ2-2; D remains ambiguous. Trimming took off 5 bases at V and 0 bases at J, with 10 bases between the two ends. The germline gives CDR1 SEHNR, CDR2 FQNEAQ (reference sequence). This CDR3 contains 15 residues.

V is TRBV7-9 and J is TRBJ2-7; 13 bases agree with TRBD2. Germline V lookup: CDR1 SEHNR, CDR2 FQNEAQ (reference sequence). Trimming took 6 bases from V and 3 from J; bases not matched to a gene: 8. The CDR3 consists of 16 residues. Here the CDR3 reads CASRPTSGRPGYEQYF. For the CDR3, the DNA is TGTGCCAGCAGACCGACTAGCGGGAGGCCGGGCTACGAGCAGTACTTC.

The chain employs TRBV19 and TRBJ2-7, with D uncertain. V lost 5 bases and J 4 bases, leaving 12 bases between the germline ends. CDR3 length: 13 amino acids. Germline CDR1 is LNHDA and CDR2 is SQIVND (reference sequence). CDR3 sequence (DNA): TGTGCCAGTAGTCTAAAACCGGTATACGAGCAGTACTTC. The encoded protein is CASSLKPVYEQYF.

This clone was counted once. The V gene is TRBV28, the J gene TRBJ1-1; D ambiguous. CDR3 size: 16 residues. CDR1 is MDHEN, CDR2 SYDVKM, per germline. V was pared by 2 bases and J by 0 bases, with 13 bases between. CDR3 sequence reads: CASSLDRAALNTEAFF. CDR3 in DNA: TGTGCCAGCAGTTTAGATCGGGCAGCCTTGAACACTGAAGCTTTCTTT.

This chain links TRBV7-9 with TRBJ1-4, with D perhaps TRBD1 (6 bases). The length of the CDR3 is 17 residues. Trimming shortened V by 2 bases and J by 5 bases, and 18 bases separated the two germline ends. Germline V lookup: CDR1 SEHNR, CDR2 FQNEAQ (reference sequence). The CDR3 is CASSLLPAGHPNEKLFF. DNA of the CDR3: TGTGCCAGCAGCTTATTGCCCGCGGGACATCCCAATGAAAAACTGTTTTTT.

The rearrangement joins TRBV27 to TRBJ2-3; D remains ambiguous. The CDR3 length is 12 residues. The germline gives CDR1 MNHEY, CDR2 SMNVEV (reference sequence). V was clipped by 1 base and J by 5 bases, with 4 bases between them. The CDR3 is CASSLFGDTQYF. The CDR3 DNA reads TGTGCCAGCAGTTTATTCGGAGATACGCAGTATTTT.

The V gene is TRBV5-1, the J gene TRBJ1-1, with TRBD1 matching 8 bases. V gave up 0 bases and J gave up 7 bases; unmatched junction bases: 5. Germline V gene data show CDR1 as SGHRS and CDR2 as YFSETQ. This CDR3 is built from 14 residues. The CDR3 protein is CASSLVQGANEAFF. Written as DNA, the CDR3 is TGCGCCAGCAGCTTGGTCCAGGGGGCGAATGAAGCTTTCTTT. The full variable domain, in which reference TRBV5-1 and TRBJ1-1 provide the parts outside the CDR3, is KAGVTQTPRYLIKTRGQQVTLSCSPISGHRSVSWYQQTPGQGLQFLFEYFSETQRNKGNFPGRFSGRQFSNSRSEMNVSTLELGDSALYLCASSLVQGANEAFFGQGTRLTVV.

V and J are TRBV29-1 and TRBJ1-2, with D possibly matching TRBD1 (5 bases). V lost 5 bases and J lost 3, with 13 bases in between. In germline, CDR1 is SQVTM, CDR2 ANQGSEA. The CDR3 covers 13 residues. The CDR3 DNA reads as TGCAGCGTTCTGGGGGGGGATGACTATGGCTACACCTTC. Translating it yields CSVLGGDDYGYTF.

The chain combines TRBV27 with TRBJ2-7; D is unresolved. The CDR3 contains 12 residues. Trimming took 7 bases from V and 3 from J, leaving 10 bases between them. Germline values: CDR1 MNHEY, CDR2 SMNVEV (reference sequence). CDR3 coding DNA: TGTGCCAGCATCGGGCAGCACTACGAGCAGTACTTC. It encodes CASIGQHYEQYF.

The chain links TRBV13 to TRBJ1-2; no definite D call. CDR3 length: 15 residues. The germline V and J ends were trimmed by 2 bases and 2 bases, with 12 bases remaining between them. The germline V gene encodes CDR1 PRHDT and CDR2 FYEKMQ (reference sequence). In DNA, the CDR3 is TGTGCCAGCAGCTTAAGGAGCACCCTCAACTATGGCTACACCTTC. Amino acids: CASSLRSTLNYGYTF. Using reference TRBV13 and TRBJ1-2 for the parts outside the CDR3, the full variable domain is AAGVIQSPRHLIKEKRETATLKCYPIPRHDTVYWYQQGPGQDPQFLISFYEKMQSDKGSIPDRFSAQQFSDYHSELNMSSLELGDSALYFCASSLRSTLNYGYTFGSGTRLTVV.

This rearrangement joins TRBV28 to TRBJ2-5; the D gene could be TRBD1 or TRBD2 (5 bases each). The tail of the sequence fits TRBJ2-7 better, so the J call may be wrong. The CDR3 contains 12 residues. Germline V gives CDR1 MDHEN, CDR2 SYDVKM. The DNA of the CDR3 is TGTGCCAGCAGTGAATTTGGGGGCGAGCAGTACTTC. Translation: CASSEFGGEQYF.

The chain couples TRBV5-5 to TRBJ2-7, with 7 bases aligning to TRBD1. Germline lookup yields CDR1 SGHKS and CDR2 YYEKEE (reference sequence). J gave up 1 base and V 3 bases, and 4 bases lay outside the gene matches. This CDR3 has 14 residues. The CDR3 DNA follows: TGTGCCAGCAGCTGGCGACAGGGATCCTACGAGCAGTACTTC. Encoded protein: CASSWRQGSYEQYF.

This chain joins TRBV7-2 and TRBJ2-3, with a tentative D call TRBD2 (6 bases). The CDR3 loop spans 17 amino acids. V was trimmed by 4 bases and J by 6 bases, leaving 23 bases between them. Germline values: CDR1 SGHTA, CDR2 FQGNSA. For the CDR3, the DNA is TGTGCCAGCAGCTCCTTGGGCGCGGGAAGGTTGGCGGATACGCAGTATTTT. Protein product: CASSSLGAGRLADTQYF.

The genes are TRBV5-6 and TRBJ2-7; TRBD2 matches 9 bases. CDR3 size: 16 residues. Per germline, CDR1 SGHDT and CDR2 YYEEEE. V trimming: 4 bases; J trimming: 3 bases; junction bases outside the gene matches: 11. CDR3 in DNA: TGTGCCAGCAGCGGGGCTAGCGGGATAAACTTCTACGAGCAGTACTTC. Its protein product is CASSGASGINFYEQYF.

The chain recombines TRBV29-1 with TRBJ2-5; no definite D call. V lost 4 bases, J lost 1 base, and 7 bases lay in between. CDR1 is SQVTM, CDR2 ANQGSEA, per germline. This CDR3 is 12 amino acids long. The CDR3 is CSVGHPQETQYF. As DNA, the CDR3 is TGCAGCGTTGGACACCCCCAAGAGACCCAGTACTTC.